Many counts were recorded for the clone carrying this TCR beta chain. The record originates from a study of post-analysis software for immune sequencing data. Unique molecular identifiers had been added to the TCR beta cDNA libraries. When about 0.9 to 10 million T cells were used, they gave hundreds of thousands of cDNA molecules. TCRdb re-derived calls from the PCR reads in MiXCR, one entry per CDR3 protein. The sample shows some 800,000 distinct CDR3 sequences, about half of them seen only once. Material: blood. The receptor comes from a girl between 5 and 17 years old with multiple sclerosis.

CDR3 DNA: TGTGCCAGCAGTTACTCGAGTCTAGGGGGCGATGGCTACACCTTC. Translated: CASSYSSLGGDGYTF. The rearrangement uses TRBV6-5 and TRBJ1-2, with TRBD1 matching 7 bases. The CDR3 runs to 15 residues. V shed 0 bases and J 6 bases; nucleotides not matched to a gene: 7. Germline V CDR1 and CDR2: MNHEY, SVGAGI.